Sequencing of this T cell receptor beta chain was carried out in a study of cytomegalovirus exposure and HLA in healthy donors. Study-level findings and limits: Analyzed later, association rates of TCRs varied across HLA loci, with DRB1 most and HLA-C fewest. Sequencing likely generated an artifact that appeared as a cluster of highly shared sequence variants.

The V gene end was trimmed by 3 bases and the J gene end by 2 bases; junction bases not matched to a gene: 6. Germline V gene sequence: CDR1 SQVTM, CDR2 ANQGSEA. The CDR3 loop spans 14 amino acids. Comment on this clone: What it recognizes is unknown.

The primer mix had 60 Vbeta and 13 Jbeta primers. The table came from immunoSEQ multiplex PCR; TCRdb's copy has only in-frame clones and leaves some out. The sample lists approximately 100,000 clones; 77% were seen once. J is TRBJ2-7 and V is TRBV29-1; 8 bases match TRBD2. Sequenced sample: PBMCs. The TCR originated in a man in his forties in good health and CMV-seropositive. The DNA of the CDR3 is TGCAGCGTTGACGGGGGGGGCGCGGCCTACGAGCAGTACTTC. It specifies CSVDGGGAAYEQYF.